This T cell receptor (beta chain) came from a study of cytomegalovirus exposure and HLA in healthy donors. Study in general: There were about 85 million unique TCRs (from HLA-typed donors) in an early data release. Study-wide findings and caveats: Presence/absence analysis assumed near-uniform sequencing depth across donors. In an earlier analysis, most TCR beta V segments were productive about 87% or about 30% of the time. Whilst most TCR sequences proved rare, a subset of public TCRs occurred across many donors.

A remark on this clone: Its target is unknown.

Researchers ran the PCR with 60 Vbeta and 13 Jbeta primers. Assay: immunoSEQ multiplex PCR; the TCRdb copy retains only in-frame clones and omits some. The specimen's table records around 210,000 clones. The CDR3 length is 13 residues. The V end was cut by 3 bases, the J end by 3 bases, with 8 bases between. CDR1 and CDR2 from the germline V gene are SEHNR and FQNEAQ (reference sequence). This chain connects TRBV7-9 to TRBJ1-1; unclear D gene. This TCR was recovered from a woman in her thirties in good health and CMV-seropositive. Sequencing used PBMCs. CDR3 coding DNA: TGTGCCAGCAGCTTTGCCCGGGACACTGAAGCTTTCTTT. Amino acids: CASSFARDTEAFF.